This TCR beta chain appears in the sequencing data of a study of Ad26.COV2.S vaccination and SARS-CoV-2 variants. Only in-frame clones appear in the TCRdb table, and some are missing; sequencing was by immunoSEQ multiplex PCR. Among 350,000 to 400,000 clones listed, more than 85% were seen once. Remarks on this clone: Its antigen is as yet unknown.

Treatment here: roughly 19 received Ad26.COV2.S at low or high dose, single or two shots; several received placebo; per-sample allocation not given. On day 63 after the first injection, vaccine and placebo recipients gave samples. This CDR3 contains 12 residues. V lost 8 bases and J 5 bases, leaving 12 bases between the germline ends. CDR1 is SNHLY and CDR2 is FYNNEI in the germline V gene. Study-level findings and limits: People who got the vaccine or the placebo had similar non-spike TCR breadth.

The TCR originated in a person aged 18-65 years who received the Ad26.COV2.S COVID-19 vaccine or a placebo. The specimen comprised peripheral blood, sampled in a trial of Ad26.COV2.S vaccine versus placebo. The rearrangement joins TRBV2 to TRBJ1-1; D is unresolved. Written as DNA, the CDR3 is TGTGCCAGCCTTCGTGACGGGACTGAAGCTTTCTTT. Protein sequence: CASLRDGTEAFF. The full variable domain, rest sourced from reference TRBV2 and TRBJ1-1, is EPEVTQTPSHQVTQMGQEVILRCVPISNHLYFYWYRQILGQKVEFLVSFYNNEISEKSEIFDDQFSVERPDGSNFTLKIRSTKLEDSAMYFCASLRDGTEAFFGQGTRLTVV.